The 31 T cell receptor beta chains given below trace back to one sample, sequenced in a study of shared clonotypes between healthy human individuals. Some clones are missing from TCRdb's copy, which holds only in-frame ones; the method was immunoSEQ multiplex PCR. The repertoire holds around 2,000,000 clones, with over 85% as singletons. Material: naive CD4+ T cells sorted from blood. Subset in this sample: CD45RA+ positively selected. The receptor source for this set is a man aged 18 to 29 in good health.

The chain carries TRBV7-6 and TRBJ1-1; 7 bases line up with TRBD1. The CDR3 spans 13 residues. Germline V gene sequence: CDR1 SGHVS, CDR2 FNYEAQ. The ends lost 4 bases at V and 4 bases at J; junction bases unmatched: 3. The CDR3 protein is CASSSTGATEAFF. The CDR3 DNA follows: TGTGCCAGCAGCTCTACAGGGGCCACTGAAGCTTTCTTT.

This sequence joins TRBV4-3 and TRBJ2-7, with 10 bases that match TRBD2. V was pared by 3 bases and J by 2 bases, with 7 bases of the junction left unmatched. Germline V lookup: CDR1 LGHNA, CDR2 YSLEER. CDR3 length: 16 amino acids. CDR3 sequence: CASSQDPGLAPYEQYF. The CDR3 DNA is TGCGCCAGCAGCCAGGATCCGGGACTAGCGCCCTACGAGCAGTACTTC.

The chain combines TRBV7-9 with TRBJ1-2; D not certain. The germline V gene has CDR1 SEHNR and CDR2 FQNEAQ (reference sequence). V lost 5 bases, J lost 8 bases, and 15 bases lay in between. The CDR3 length is 13 residues. The CDR3 reads CASSQQTPGGYTF. CDR3 nucleotide sequence: TGTGCCAGCAGCCAGCAGACTCCTGGGGGCTACACCTTC.

CDR3 in amino acids: CASRETGGKGGAEAFF. In DNA form, the CDR3 reads TGTGCCAGCAGGGAGACAGGGGGCAAAGGTGGGGCTGAAGCTTTCTTT. V gene TRBV27 combines with J gene TRBJ1-1, with 10 bases fitting TRBD1. The V gene end was trimmed by 6 bases and the J gene end by 6 bases; junction bases not matched to a gene: 13. The germline gives CDR1 MNHEY, CDR2 SMNVEV (reference sequence). The CDR3 is 16 amino acids.

V and J are TRBV6-5 and TRBJ2-3; a possible D gene is TRBD2 (6 bases). Germline assignment: CDR1 MNHEY and CDR2 SVGAGI. Trimming took off 0 bases at V and 6 bases at J, with 13 bases between the two ends. The CDR3 spans 15 residues. CDR3: CASSYSRLGGDTQYF. CDR3 coding DNA: TGTGCCAGCAGTTACTCGAGGCTTGGAGGGGATACGCAGTATTTT.

V and J are TRBV7-2 and TRBJ1-4; D gene ambiguous. CDR3 length: 13 residues. The V gene's germline CDR1 is SGHTA and CDR2 FQGNSA. V shed 5 bases and J shed 4 bases, with 8 bases lying between them. The CDR3 sequence: CASSLVGNEKLFF. The CDR3 DNA follows: TGTGCCAGCAGCCTAGTCGGTAATGAAAAACTGTTTTTT.

The chain links TRBV7-2 to TRBJ2-2; D tentatively reads TRBD1 or TRBD2 (5 bases each). Deletions cut 0 bases from V and 6 bases from J, with 11 bases between. From germline, CDR1 is SGHTA and CDR2 FQGNSA. This CDR3 comprises 15 residues. CDR3 nucleotides: TGTGCCAGCAGCTTAGCGGGACCCACGTCCGGGGAGCTGTTTTTT. It codes for CASSLAGPTSGELFF.

The chain's CDR3 is CATSREPNSPLHF. The DNA for the CDR3 is TGTGCCACCAGCAGAGAACCAAATTCACCCCTCCACTTT. The J gene is TRBJ1-6, the V gene TRBV15; D gene unclear. CDR3 length equals 13 residues. With 0 bases removed from V and 7 bases from J, the gap between germline ends came to 4 bases. The germline V gene encodes CDR1 LNHNV and CDR2 YYDKDF (reference sequence).

This clone was counted once. Different DNA sequences within this sample yield the same CDR3. The chain links TRBV10-3 to TRBJ1-5; perhaps TRBD1 as D (5 bases). The germline CDR1 and CDR2 sequences are ENHRY and SYGVKD. The CDR3 contains 14 residues. V was cut by 3 bases and J by 2 bases, with 8 bases left in between. CDR3 nucleotide sequence: TGTGCCATCAGTGAAGTAGGGGGCAATCAGCCCCAGCATTTT. Protein: CAISEVGGNQPQHF.

This clone was detected once. This chain uses TRBV2 with TRBJ2-7; TRBD1 aligns across 9 bases. CDR1 is SNHLY and CDR2 is FYNNEI in the germline V gene. V trimming: 7 bases; J trimming: 4 bases; junction bases outside the gene matches: 8. CDR3 length: 14 amino acids. For the CDR3, the DNA is TGTGCCAGCACTCTTCGGACAGGGGATTACGAGCAGTACTTC. Protein sequence: CASTLRTGDYEQYF.

CDR3 amino acids: CASSLTGQVNYGYTF. CDR3 DNA sequence: TGTGCCAGCAGCTTAACCGGACAGGTTAACTATGGCTACACCTTC. V is TRBV7-9 and J is TRBJ1-2, with TRBD1 matching 7 bases. Germline-derived CDR1 and CDR2 are SEHNR and FQNEAQ (reference sequence). There are 15 residues in the CDR3. J lost 1 base, V lost 2 bases, and 4 bases had no gene match.

This chain connects TRBV18 to TRBJ1-1, with D uncertain. The CDR3 totals 14 residues. CDR1 and CDR2 from the germline V gene are KGHSH and LQKENI. The V gene lost 3 bases and the J gene lost 1 base, with 9 bases spanning the gap. In DNA form, the CDR3 reads TGTGCCAGCTCACCGTTCAACGCGAACACTGAAGCTTTCTTT. Its protein product is CASSPFNANTEAFF.

The V gene is TRBV25-1, the J gene TRBJ2-5; no reliable D call. Germline values: CDR1 MGHDK, CDR2 SYGVNS. This CDR3 spans 11 amino acids. V was pared by 7 bases and J by 5 bases, with 8 bases between. The CDR3 region has the DNA TGTGCCAGCACCCACGGGGAGACCCAGTACTTC. Amino acid sequence: CASTHGETQYF.

Of note for this clone: This CDR3 is also generated by other DNA sequences in the sample. This chain connects TRBV7-2 to TRBJ2-2, with D hard to call. The CDR3 runs 14 residues. V was clipped by 0 bases and J by 0 bases, with 2 bases between them. Germline CDR1 is SGHTA and CDR2 is FQGNSA. The chain's CDR3 is CASSLAPNTGELFF. The DNA of the CDR3 is TGTGCCAGCAGCTTAGCCCCGAACACCGGGGAGCTGTTTTTT. The full variable domain, rest sourced from reference TRBV7-2 and TRBJ2-2, is GAGVSQSPSNKVTEKGKDVELRCDPISGHTALYWYRQSLGQGLEFLIYFQGNSAPDKSGLPSDRFSAERTGGSVSTLTIQRTQQEDSAVYLCASSLAPNTGELFFGEGSRLTVL.

J is TRBJ2-1 and V is TRBV10-2, with 10 bases that match TRBD2. CDR3 size: 13 residues. After removal of 8 bases from V and 7 bases from J, the junction contained 5 bases not matched to a gene. Germline CDR1 is WSHSY and CDR2 is SAAADI. CDR3 coding DNA: TGCGCCAGCGGACCAGCGGGGGGGAATGAGCAGTTCTTC. Encoded protein: CASGPAGGNEQFF.

V and J are TRBV30 and TRBJ2-1; D is undetermined. This CDR3 is built from 13 residues. Trimming pared 1 base from V and 4 bases from J, leaving 8 bases between. From germline, CDR1 is GTSNPN and CDR2 SVGIG (reference sequence). The CDR3 here is CAWSGDKYNEQFF. The CDR3 DNA is TGTGCCTGGAGTGGAGACAAATACAATGAGCAGTTCTTC.

This chain links TRBV5-4 with TRBJ2-1, with 12 nucleotides matching TRBD2. After removal of 5 bases from V and 7 bases from J, the junction contained 7 bases not matched to a gene. The CDR3 covers 15 residues. Germline V CDR1 and CDR2: SGHNT, YYREEE (reference sequence). The CDR3 DNA sequence: TGTGCCAGCAGTTTGACTAGCGGGAGTAGGAATGAGCAGTTCTTC. This sequence encodes CASSLTSGSRNEQFF.

The genes are TRBV10-1 and TRBJ2-3, with D unresolved. The CDR3 loop spans 14 amino acids. Germline loops: CDR1 WNHNN, CDR2 SYGVQD (reference sequence). V lost 0 bases and J 11 bases, leaving 15 bases between the germline ends. DNA of the CDR3: TGCGCCAGCAGTGAGTCTGGCCCTGAAATCCGGCAGTATTTT. Protein sequence: CASSESGPEIRQYF.

This chain links TRBV19 with TRBJ1-6; no firm D call. This CDR3 is 14 amino acids long. From germline, CDR1 is LNHDA and CDR2 SQIVND (reference sequence). The V end was cut by 3 bases, the J end by 13 bases, with 16 bases between. Written as DNA, the CDR3 is TGTGCCAGTAGTATCACGGGCAGCAGTTTCCCCCTCCACTTT. Its protein product is CASSITGSSFPLHF.

The CDR3 DNA reads as TGTGCCATCAGTGAGCTTTATAGCACAGATACGCAGTATTTT. Translated: CAISELYSTDTQYF. This chain joins TRBV10-3 and TRBJ2-3; D not resolved. From germline, CDR1 is ENHRY and CDR2 SYGVKD. CDR3 length: 14 amino acids. The V end lost 2 bases, the J end lost 0 bases, and 6 bases lay between the germline ends.

This chain joins TRBV7-8 and TRBJ1-5; D unresolved. CDR1 and CDR2 from the germline V gene are SGHVS and FQNEAQ. The CDR3 is 16 amino acids. Trimming shortened V by 5 bases and J by 2 bases, and 16 bases separated the two germline ends. CDR3 in DNA: TGTGCCAGCAGCCCCCAAGGGCGCATTGGCAATCAGCCCCAGCATTTT. Its translation is CASSPQGRIGNQPQHF. The variable domain in full, completed from reference TRBV7-8 and TRBJ1-5, reads GAGVSQSPRYKVAKRGQDVALRCDPISGHVSLFWYQQALGQGPEFLTYFQNEAQLDKSGLPSDRFFAERPEGSVSTLKIQRTQQEDSAVYLCASSPQGRIGNQPQHFGDGTRLSIL.

The chain uses TRBV9 and TRBJ2-7; no firm D call. From germline, CDR1 is SGDLS and CDR2 YYNGEE. The germline V and J ends were trimmed by 4 bases and 3 bases, with 17 bases remaining between them. The CDR3 has 15 amino acids. CDR3 coding DNA: TGTGCCAGCAGCTCCCGTAGTGGTTCTCGCTACGAGCAGTACTTC. This encodes CASSSRSGSRYEQYF. The full variable domain, its missing parts supplied by reference TRBV9 and TRBJ2-7, is DSGVTQTPKHLITATGQRVTLRCSPRSGDLSVYWYQQSLDQGLQFLIQYYNGEERAKGNILERFSAQQFPDLHSELNLSSLELGDSALYFCASSSRSGSRYEQYFGPGTRLTVT.

The chain couples TRBV4-2 to TRBJ1-5; 7 positions agree with TRBD1. The CDR3 covers 15 residues. The V and J ends lost 0 bases and 7 bases, in that order; junction bases with no gene match: 6. From germline, CDR1 is LGHNA and CDR2 YNFKEQ. CDR3 loop: CASSQEGAGGQPQHF. DNA of the CDR3: TGTGCCAGCAGCCAAGAAGGGGCAGGGGGACAGCCCCAGCATTTT.

This clone was recorded once. The same CDR3 arises from other DNA sequences in this sample as well. J is TRBJ2-2 and V is TRBV30, with D perhaps assigned TRBD1 or TRBD2 (5 bases each). Germline-derived CDR1 and CDR2 are GTSNPN and SVGIG (reference sequence). V lost 0 bases to trimming and J lost 6 bases, with 5 bases between them. The CDR3 runs to 12 residues. CDR3: CAWSVGAGELFF. In nucleotides, the CDR3 is TGTGCCTGGAGTGTGGGGGCCGGGGAGCTGTTTTTT.

Regarding this clone: This same CDR3 is encoded by further DNA sequences in the sample. CDR3 coding DNA: TGTGCCTGGAGTGTAAGGGGCTTAAGCAATCAGCCCCAGCATTTT. This sequence encodes CAWSVRGLSNQPQHF. V usage is TRBV30 and J usage is TRBJ1-5, with D perhaps matching TRBD1 (5 bases). V lost 0 bases and J 1 base, leaving 10 bases between the germline ends. This CDR3 has 15 residues. CDR1 GTSNPN and CDR2 SVGIG come from the germline V gene (reference sequence).

The J gene is TRBJ2-2, the V gene TRBV6-6; 8 nucleotides line up with TRBD2. V was pared by 6 bases and J by 3 bases, with 6 bases of the junction left unmatched. The CDR3 covers 15 residues. In germline, CDR1 is MNHNY, CDR2 SVGAGI (reference sequence). CDR3 bases: TGTGCCAGCAGCCAACTAGCGGCCTACACCGGGGAGCTGTTTTTT. Its protein product is CASSQLAAYTGELFF.

The genes are TRBV7-2 and TRBJ1-1, with TRBD1 matching over 7 bases. V shed 6 bases, J shed 4 bases, and the junction held 8 bases outside the gene matches. The CDR3 is 14 residues long. Germline CDR1 and CDR2: SGHTA and FQGNSA. The CDR3 is CASRTGTVGTEAFF. CDR3 DNA sequence: TGTGCCAGCAGAACCGGGACAGTTGGCACTGAAGCTTTCTTT.

Regarding this clone: In the same sample, other DNA sequences code for this CDR3. The chain employs TRBV6-5 and TRBJ2-7; D may correspond to TRBD1 or TRBD2 (5 bases each). Between the trimmed V and J ends, which lost 3 bases and 1 base, there was a span of 10 bases. Germline values: CDR1 MNHEY, CDR2 SVGAGI. The length of the CDR3 is 14 residues. In DNA, the CDR3 is TGTGCCAGCAGTTATCGGGGCACATCCTACGAGCAGTACTTC. This sequence encodes CASSYRGTSYEQYF.

Turning to this clone: This sample also contains other DNA sequences that code for the same CDR3. V is TRBV30 and J is TRBJ2-1; the D is unclear. V lost 3 bases and J lost 4, with 4 bases in between. The CDR3 has 11 residues. Looked up from germline, CDR1 is GTSNPN and CDR2 is SVGIG (reference sequence). The CDR3 coding sequence is TGTGCCTGGAGGGGGTACAATGAGCAGTTCTTC. Residues: CAWRGYNEQFF.

The chain couples TRBV6-5 to TRBJ1-6; 8 bases map to TRBD1. The CDR3 is 15 amino acids. The germline V gene encodes CDR1 MNHEY and CDR2 SVGAGI. J was trimmed by 4 bases and V by 7 bases; bases with no gene match: 6. CDR3 amino acids: CASTRDRMYNSPLHF. For the CDR3, the DNA is TGTGCCAGCACTAGGGACAGGATGTATAATTCACCCCTCCACTTT.

The chain is built from TRBV18 and TRBJ1-3; D unclear. Germline CDR1 is KGHSH and CDR2 is LQKENI. The CDR3 extends over 16 amino acids. V shed 5 bases and J shed 4 bases, with 18 bases lying between them. The CDR3: CASSSQPPPAGNTIYF. The CDR3 DNA reads TGTGCCAGCTCATCCCAGCCCCCACCAGCGGGAAACACCATATATTTT.